The 11 T cell receptor beta chains in this list originate from one sample, sequenced in a study of regulatory T cells in long-lasting Graves disease. Noted time point: persistent/refractory GD, antithyroid drugs over 5 years with positive TRAb. PBMCs provided the RNA from which the TCR library was made. Construction of TCR beta libraries relied on iRepertoire HTBI primers and on Arm-PCR targeting CDR3 regions. TCRdb processed the multiplex PCR reads anew with MiXCR; each CDR3 protein has one entry. This sample carries around 400,000 distinct CDR3 sequences, approximately 25% of them seen once, and the ten largest clones take around 30%. Source: peripheral blood mononuclear cells (PBMCs), taken when the disease was refractory, from a patient treated with antithyroid drugs. Receptors originate from a middle-aged woman with Graves disease.

This clonotype was observed at least ten times. V usage is TRBV24-1 and J usage is TRBJ2-1; D is perhaps TRBD1 (5 bases). CDR3 length: 14 residues. CDR1 is KGHDR and CDR2 is SFDVKD in the germline V gene. The ends were cut back, 0 bases at V and 4 bases at J, with 6 bases in the middle. The CDR3 DNA sequence: TGTGCCACCAGTGATTTGGCAGGGTACAATGAGCAGTTCTTC. Translation: CATSDLAGYNEQFF.

The chain joins TRBV28 to TRBJ2-3, with 7 bases aligning to TRBD1. Per the germline V gene, CDR1 is MDHEN and CDR2 is SYDVKM. V was pared by 3 bases and J by 0 bases, with 9 bases of the junction left unmatched. The CDR3 contains 17 residues. CDR3 protein: CASSLKQGLGSTDTQYF. As DNA, the CDR3 is TGTGCCAGCAGTTTGAAACAGGGGCTGGGAAGCACAGATACGCAGTATTTT. Together with reference TRBV28 and TRBJ2-3, the CDR3 gives the full variable domain: DVKVTQSSRYLVKRTGEKVFLECVQDMDHENMFWYRQDPGLGLRLIYFSYDVKMKEKGDIPEGYSVSREKKERFSLILESASTNQTSMYLCASSLKQGLGSTDTQYFGPGTRLTVL.

This clonotype appeared a few times. V is TRBV2 and J is TRBJ1-2; D is undetermined. The CDR3 extends over 18 amino acids. Germline V lookup: CDR1 SNHLY, CDR2 FYNNEI. Trimming removed 0 bases at V and 2 bases at J, with 19 bases between. The CDR3 loop reads CASSEANDRVWKNYGYTF. The CDR3 region has the DNA TGTGCCAGCAGTGAAGCGAACGATCGGGTATGGAAAAACTATGGCTACACCTTC.

This clonotype was detected a few times. This chain uses TRBV2 with TRBJ1-2; TRBD1 aligns across 8 bases. J gave up 3 bases and V 10 bases, and 16 bases lay outside the gene matches. Germline assignment: CDR1 SNHLY and CDR2 FYNNEI. The CDR3 spans 16 residues. CDR3 coding DNA: TGTGCCATCCTTAAAACCGGACAGGGACGGGACTATGGCTACACCTTC. Translation: CAILKTGQGRDYGYTF.

This clonotype has just a few counts. The chain links TRBV9 to TRBJ2-5, with TRBD2 as a possible D gene (6 bases). V was pared by 2 bases and J by 2 bases, with 13 bases between. The CDR3 length is 15 residues. Germline V CDR1 and CDR2: SGDLS, YYNGEE. The CDR3 spells CASSVLGGTQETQYF. DNA for the CDR3: TGTGCCAGCAGCGTTTTGGGCGGGACGCAAGAGACCCAGTACTTC.

In its sample, this clonotype was seen many times. The genes are TRBV28 and TRBJ1-5, with 10 positions matching TRBD1. Looked up from germline, CDR1 is MDHEN and CDR2 is SYDVKM. With V trimmed by 7 bases and J by 4 bases, 4 bases remained unmatched. The CDR3 spans 14 residues. CDR3 amino acids: CASTPGQGNQPQHF. CDR3 bases: TGTGCCAGCACCCCGGGACAGGGGAATCAGCCCCAGCATTTT. The full variable domain, rest sourced from reference TRBV28 and TRBJ1-5, is DVKVTQSSRYLVKRTGEKVFLECVQDMDHENMFWYRQDPGLGLRLIYFSYDVKMKEKGDIPEGYSVSREKKERFSLILESASTNQTSMYLCASTPGQGNQPQHFGDGTRLSIL.

V gene TRBV12-5 combines with J gene TRBJ2-2; 10 bases are shared with TRBD2. This CDR3 region has 18 residues. J gave up 5 bases and V 0 bases, and 9 bases lay outside the gene matches. Germline V gives CDR1 LGHNT, CDR2 FRNRAP. CDR3: CASGLVPTTSGLTGELFF. The CDR3 DNA reads TGTGCTAGTGGTTTGGTACCCACGACTAGCGGGTTAACCGGGGAGCTGTTTTTT.

The V call is TRBV20-1, the J call TRBJ2-1; 9 nucleotides line up with TRBD2. The ends lost 0 bases at V and 4 bases at J; junction bases unmatched: 7. The germline V gene has CDR1 DFQATT and CDR2 SNEGSKA (reference sequence). The CDR3 covers 16 residues. CDR3 loop: CSARDAAGGPYNEQFF. The CDR3 DNA reads as TGCAGTGCTAGAGATGCGGCGGGAGGGCCTTACAATGAGCAGTTCTTC.

This clonotype has ten or more counts. The chain joins TRBV2 to TRBJ2-3; D ambiguous. V was pared by 2 bases and J by 3 bases, with 6 bases between. CDR1 SNHLY and CDR2 FYNNEI come from the germline V gene. The CDR3 sequence is 13 residues long. CDR3 sequence reads: CASSELRTDTQYF. CDR3 DNA: TGTGCCAGCAGTGAATTAAGGACAGATACGCAGTATTTT.

This clonotype came up a few times. The CDR3 loop is CASSIRQRGLPGGTEAFF. CDR3 DNA sequence: TGTGCCAGCAGCATACGACAAAGGGGGCTTCCCGGGGGGACTGAAGCTTTCTTT. This chain uses TRBV7-8 with TRBJ1-1, with 7 positions matching TRBD1. Germline V lookup: CDR1 SGHVS, CDR2 FQNEAQ. The CDR3 runs to 18 residues. Trimming removed 5 bases from V and 5 bases from J; junction bases left unmatched: 20.

This clonotype was observed many times. The chain links TRBV7-9 to TRBJ1-1; D remains unclear. Looked up from germline, CDR1 is SEHNR and CDR2 is FQNEAQ (reference sequence). Trimming removed 0 bases from V and 4 bases from J, with 6 bases in between. The CDR3 is made up of 13 amino acids. The CDR3 nucleotides read TGTGCCAGCAGCTTAGCGGTTGGCACTGAAGCTTTCTTT. The encoded protein is CASSLAVGTEAFF.